These 11 T cell receptor beta chains share one sample of origin, sequenced in a study of shared clonotypes between healthy human individuals. Assay used: immunoSEQ multiplex PCR; TCRdb lists only in-frame clones, some missing. The sample lists 1.4 million or so clones, approximately 98.5% occurring once. The sample consisted of naive CD4+ T cells sorted from blood. Described subset: CD45RA+ positively selected. These receptors were obtained from a man aged 25 to 40 in good health.

The J gene is TRBJ2-2, the V gene TRBV10-3, with D perhaps TRBD1 or TRBD2 (5 bases each). Deletions cut 4 bases from V and 0 bases from J, with 12 bases between. The CDR3 runs to 16 residues. Germline CDR1 and CDR2: ENHRY and SYGVKD. CDR3 in amino acids: CAISGGRGPNTGELFF. CDR3 bases: TGTGCCATCAGTGGTGGACGGGGACCGAACACCGGGGAGCTGTTTTTT.

The CDR3 region is CASSRKRGSRPYEQYF. The CDR3 DNA reads TGTGCCAGCAGTAGGAAACGTGGAAGCAGACCCTACGAGCAGTACTTC. The chain joins TRBV9 to TRBJ2-7; no definite D call. Deletions cut 5 bases from V and 2 bases from J, with 20 bases between. The germline gives CDR1 SGDLS, CDR2 YYNGEE. This CDR3 is 16 amino acids long.

This chain connects TRBV10-1 to TRBJ2-1, with a weak D call TRBD1 (5 bases). The V end lost 3 bases, the J end lost 7 bases, and 10 bases lay between the germline ends. CDR1 and CDR2 (germline): WNHNN, SYGVQD (reference sequence). The CDR3 has 13 residues. This chain's CDR3 is CASSDRVLNEQFF. DNA of the CDR3: TGCGCCAGCAGTGACAGGGTCTTGAATGAGCAGTTCTTC.

As DNA, the CDR3 is TGCGCCAGCCGGGCTCCTAATGAAAAACTGTTTTTT. This codes for CASRAPNEKLFF. This sequence joins TRBV4-3 and TRBJ1-4, with D unresolved. Trimming stripped 8 bases from V and 3 bases from J, with 7 bases between. Germline CDR1 is LGHNA and CDR2 is YSLEER. This CDR3 has 12 amino acids.

The chain couples TRBV30 to TRBJ2-5, with TRBD2 identical over 10 bases. The CDR3 extends over 18 amino acids. Germline V gene lookup returns CDR1 GTSNPN and CDR2 SVGIG (reference sequence). The V segment lost 4 bases and the J segment 5 bases; nucleotides outside the gene matches: 19. CDR3: CAWISRVLAGDGGETQYF. The DNA for the CDR3 is TGTGCCTGGATCTCCAGAGTTCTAGCGGGAGACGGGGGGGAGACCCAGTACTTC.

The chain employs TRBV2 and TRBJ2-3, with a weak D call TRBD2 (6 bases). V dropped 6 bases and J dropped 0 bases, with 22 bases sitting between them. This CDR3 contains 18 residues. CDR1 SNHLY and CDR2 FYNNEI come from the germline V gene. The CDR3 here is CASSRGLLIGLSTDTQYF. In nucleotides, the CDR3 is TGTGCCAGCAGCCGGGGGTTGCTCATCGGCCTTAGCACAGATACGCAGTATTTT.

The genes are TRBV28 and TRBJ2-1; 10 nucleotides match TRBD2. CDR1 and CDR2 from the germline V gene are MDHEN and SYDVKM. CDR3 length equals 14 residues. V lost 8 bases, J lost 6 bases, and 7 bases stayed unmatched. The CDR3 DNA follows: TGTGCCAGCCGAGCGGGAGGGCCCTCCAATGAGCAGTTCTTC. Encoded protein: CASRAGGPSNEQFF.

This clone was detected once. This chain links TRBV7-8 with TRBJ2-2; 7 bases are a match to TRBD2. This CDR3 is built from 18 residues. Germline CDR1 is SGHVS and CDR2 is FQNEAQ. Losses at the gene ends were 6 bases for V and 3 bases for J; bases not matched to a gene: 16. The CDR3 loop is CASRPQSLLAEYTGELFF. The CDR3 region has the DNA TGTGCCAGCAGACCCCAGTCGCTCCTAGCGGAGTACACCGGGGAGCTGTTTTTT.

The CDR3 coding sequence is TGTGCCAGCAGTTACTCAGGACAGGGCCGCTCCTACGAGCAGTACTTC. Translated, it gives CASSYSGQGRSYEQYF. The gene calls are TRBV6-6 and TRBJ2-7; 8 bases match TRBD1. V shed 0 bases and J 0 bases; nucleotides not matched to a gene: 4. The germline V gene has CDR1 MNHNY and CDR2 SVGAGI (reference sequence). The CDR3 consists of 16 residues.

The V and J genes are TRBV18 and TRBJ2-3, with a weak D call TRBD1 (6 bases). The V end lost 3 bases, the J end lost 4 bases, and 14 bases lay between the germline ends. This CDR3 has 15 residues. Germline V gene lookup returns CDR1 KGHSH and CDR2 LQKENI. CDR3 sequence: CASSPRDTVADTQYF. For the CDR3, the DNA is TGTGCCAGCTCACCTCGGGACACGGTGGCAGATACGCAGTATTTT.

The chain carries TRBV28 and TRBJ1-2, with D tentatively TRBD1 (6 bases). The length of the CDR3 is 16 residues. Per germline, CDR1 MDHEN and CDR2 SYDVKM. V was pared by 4 bases and J by 4 bases, with 19 bases between. DNA for the CDR3: TGTGCCAGCAGTTCCGGGGACACTACCGTAATCTATGGCTACACCTTC. Its translation is CASSSGDTTVIYGYTF.